These 11 T cell receptor beta chains came from one sample sequenced in a study of blood T cell repertoires in COVID-19. Method: immunoSEQ multiplex PCR; TCRdb's copy keeps in-frame clones and lacks some. This table has fewer than 150,000 clones, roughly 80% appearing once. Material for sequencing was PBMCs or T cells enriched from blood (not recorded which). The receptors derive from a man aged 30 to 39 who had recovered from COVID-19.

The table lists this clone with a few counts. The V call is TRBV5-5, the J call TRBJ1-1, with D perhaps matching TRBD1 (5 bases). This CDR3 region has 14 residues. V was clipped by 6 bases and J by 4 bases, with 16 bases between them. Germline V gene sequence: CDR1 SGHKS, CDR2 YYEKEE (reference sequence). CDR3 DNA: TGTGCCAGCACCCCCCGGGTAGGGGTCACTGAAGCTTTCTTT. Protein sequence: CASTPRVGVTEAFF.

A note on this clone: The junction and the germline gene differ at one end; a read error may be behind it. V is TRBV6-2 or TRBV6-3 and J is TRBJ2-2, with 12 bases aligning to TRBD2. CDR1 is MNHEY and CDR2 is SVGEGT in the germline V gene. The CDR3 spans 18 residues. The CDR3 nucleotides are TGTGCCAGCAGTAACTCCCTGACTAGCGGGGGAGTTTCCGGGGAGCTGTTTTTT. The encoded protein is CASSNSLTSGGVSGELFF.

The gene calls are TRBV4-1 and TRBJ2-1; a possible D gene is TRBD2 (6 bases). CDR1 and CDR2 from the germline V gene are MGHRA and YSYEKL. This CDR3 has 17 residues. With 1 base removed from V and 3 bases from J, the gap between germline ends came to 16 bases. CDR3 protein: CASSQAFRESLYNEQFF. CDR3 bases: TGCGCCAGCAGCCAAGCCTTTCGGGAGTCCCTCTACAATGAGCAGTTCTTC.

The chain carries TRBV6-4 and TRBJ2-3; 9 positions match TRBD2. The CDR3 spans 16 residues. CDR1 is MRHNA and CDR2 is SNTAGT in the germline V gene. The V gene end was trimmed by 0 bases and the J gene end by 4 bases; junction bases not matched to a gene: 5. In DNA, the CDR3 is TGTGCCAGCAGTGACTCGACTAGCGGTGGGGCAGATACGCAGTATTTT. Its translation is CASSDSTSGGADTQYF.

The chain combines TRBV5-1 with TRBJ2-7; D is uncertain. With 7 bases removed from V and 6 bases from J, the gap between germline ends came to 14 bases. The CDR3 spans 12 residues. Germline CDR1 SGHRS, CDR2 YFSETQ. CDR3 sequence: CASSRRPGEQYF. The CDR3 nucleotides are TGCGCCAGCTCCCGTAGGCCAGGCGAGCAGTACTTC.

CDR3 residues: CASSVRADTQYF. DNA of the CDR3: TGTGCCAGCAGCGTCCGGGCAGATACGCAGTATTTT. J is TRBJ2-3 and V is TRBV9; D is undetermined. Germline V gene sequence: CDR1 SGDLS, CDR2 YYNGEE. The germline V and J ends were trimmed by 2 bases and 4 bases, with 5 bases remaining between them. This CDR3 spans 12 amino acids.

V usage is TRBV2 and J usage is TRBJ2-7; the D gene is possibly TRBD1 (6 bases). Trimming shortened V by 6 bases and J by 1 base, and 13 bases separated the two germline ends. Germline loops: CDR1 SNHLY, CDR2 FYNNEI. The length of the CDR3 is 14 residues. CDR3 in DNA: TGTGCCAGCAGCAGAACCGGACAGTCCTACGAGCAGTACTTC. The encoded protein is CASSRTGQSYEQYF.

This chain links TRBV5-6 with TRBJ2-3; 13 nucleotides align to TRBD2. The germline CDR1 and CDR2 sequences are SGHDT and YYEEEE. V shed 4 bases, J shed 3 bases, and the junction held 5 bases outside the gene matches. The CDR3 sequence is 16 residues long. CDR3 amino acids: CASSPTSGRRTDTQYF. The CDR3 region has the DNA TGTGCCAGCAGCCCGACTAGCGGGAGGAGGACAGATACGCAGTATTTT.

The chain recombines TRBV13 with TRBJ1-1, with TRBD1 matching over 8 bases. This CDR3 has 12 amino acids. CDR1 PRHDT and CDR2 FYEKMQ come from the germline V gene (reference sequence). The V segment lost 6 bases and the J segment 8 bases; nucleotides outside the gene matches: 5. This chain's CDR3 is CASRHRGMEAFF. CDR3 DNA: TGTGCCAGCAGACACAGGGGGATGGAAGCTTTCTTT.

This chain links TRBV11-2 with TRBJ1-3; D possibly corresponds to TRBD1 (6 bases). The germline gives CDR1 SGHAT, CDR2 FQNNGV. The length of the CDR3 is 15 residues. Trimming removed 5 bases at V and 0 bases at J, with 11 bases between. The CDR3: CASSPRTDSGNTIYF. CDR3 sequence (DNA): TGTGCCAGCAGCCCCCGGACAGACTCTGGAAACACCATATATTTT.

The chain carries TRBV11-2 and TRBJ1-1; TRBD1 matches 7 bases. The V gene end was trimmed by 0 bases and the J gene end by 4 bases; junction bases not matched to a gene: 5. Looked up from germline, CDR1 is SGHAT and CDR2 is FQNNGV. The CDR3 covers 15 residues. The CDR3 spells CASSLDYRGPTEAFF. The CDR3 coding sequence is TGTGCCAGCAGCTTAGATTACAGGGGACCCACTGAAGCTTTCTTT.